The clone carrying this T cell receptor beta chain showed up many times. Its target is unknown. Libraries used 2 million unsorted PBMCs kept frozen in RNAlater. This sample was taken from a study of neurological immune-mediated disorders. Points from the study as a whole: Association with the multiple sclerosis repertoire cluster was not found for any clinical or MRI feature.

V was cut by 5 bases and J by 5 bases, with 12 bases left in between. Germline assignment: CDR1 SGHTA and CDR2 FQGNSA. The CDR3 contains 13 residues. By 5'RACE with 10-nucleotide random UMIs, the cDNA was made. From the 5' RACE reads, TCRdb called clonotypes with MiXCR, one entry per CDR3 protein. The sample contains over 55,000 distinct CDR3 sequences, 2% to 2.5% of which appear only once. V and J are TRBV7-2 and TRBJ1-1; no firm D call. The sample was PBMCs. This TCR derives from a man aged 45-60 years with multiple sclerosis. The CDR3 bases are TGTGCCAGCAGCAACCCCCTGGGTACTGAAGCTTTCTTT. Translation gives CASSNPLGTEAFF.